The subject of this entry is one T cell receptor (beta chain). The sample comes from a study of shared clonotypes between healthy human individuals. Germline V CDR1 and CDR2: SGHRS, YFSETQ. Trimming left V 0 bases short and J 5 bases short, with 8 bases between. CDR3 size: 13 residues. Assay used: immunoSEQ multiplex PCR; TCRdb lists only in-frame clones, some missing. The sample contains approximately 710,000 clones, 90% of which appear only once. Pooled CD45RO+ cells and CCR7-negative CD45RA+ TemRA cells made up CD8 memory. The V call is TRBV5-1, the J call TRBJ2-5, with D unclear. This TCR derives from a man between 18 and 29 years old in good health. Some clones in this sample may be carry-over from other donors' samples. Sequences were obtained from memory CD8+ T cells from PBMCs. The subset was: CD45RO+ cells pooled with CCR7-negative TemRA cells. The CDR3 is CASSLAAVETQYF. CDR3 DNA sequence: TGCGCCAGCAGCTTGGCCGCCGTGGAGACCCAGTACTTC.